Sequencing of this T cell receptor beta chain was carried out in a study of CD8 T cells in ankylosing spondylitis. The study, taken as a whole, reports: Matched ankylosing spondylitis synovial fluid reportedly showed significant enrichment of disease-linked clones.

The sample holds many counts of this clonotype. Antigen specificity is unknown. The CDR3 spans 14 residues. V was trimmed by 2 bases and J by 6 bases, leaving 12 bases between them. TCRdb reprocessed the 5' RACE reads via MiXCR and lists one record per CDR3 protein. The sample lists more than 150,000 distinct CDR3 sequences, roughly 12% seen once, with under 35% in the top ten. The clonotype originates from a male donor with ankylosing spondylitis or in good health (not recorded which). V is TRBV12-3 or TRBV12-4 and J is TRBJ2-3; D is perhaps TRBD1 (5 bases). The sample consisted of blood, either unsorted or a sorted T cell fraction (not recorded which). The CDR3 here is CASSLQGGSDTQYF. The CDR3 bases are TGTGCCAGCAGTTTACAGGGCGGTTCGGATACGCAGTATTTT.